The 28 T cell receptor beta chains below all came from one sample that was sequenced in a study of shared clonotypes between healthy human individuals. Sequencing was performed with immunoSEQ multiplex PCR; in TCRdb, only in-frame clones are kept and a portion is missing. The sample holds roughly 2.5 million clones, 85% to 95% seen once. Sequencing was performed on naive CD4+ T cells sorted from blood. Subset of the sample: CD45RA+ positively selected. The receptors shown here come from a young man in good health.

J is TRBJ1-4 and V is TRBV7-2; D is undetermined. Trimming took 5 bases from V and 3 from J, leaving 7 bases between them. CDR3 length: 13 amino acids. The V gene's germline CDR1 is SGHTA and CDR2 FQGNSA. Here the CDR3 reads CASSLRPNEKLFF. CDR3 DNA: TGTGCCAGCAGCCTTCGTCCTAATGAAAAACTGTTTTTT. The variable domain in full, with the rest retrieved from reference TRBV7-2 and TRBJ1-4, is GAGVSQSPSNKVTEKGKDVELRCDPISGHTALYWYRQSLGQGLEFLIYFQGNSAPDKSGLPSDRFSAERTGGSVSTLTIQRTQQEDSAVYLCASSLRPNEKLFFGSGTQLSVL.

V is TRBV21-1 and J is TRBJ1-2; the D call TRBD1 from the table was never checked on the DNA. TRBV21-1 is termed a pseudogene. This CDR3 contains 16 residues. Written as DNA, the CDR3 is TGTGCCAGCCCAAAAGGAAGGGGTCCAGGGGGCTATGGCTACACCTTC. Encoded protein: CASPKGRGPGGYGYTF.

The chain uses TRBV4-2 and TRBJ2-4; D gene ambiguous. The CDR3 has 13 residues. Trimming removed 0 bases at V and 5 bases at J, with 5 bases between. Per germline, CDR1 LGHNA and CDR2 YNFKEQ. DNA of the CDR3: TGTGCCAGCAGCCAAGAGGCTCAAAACATTCAGTACTTC. This gives the protein CASSQEAQNIQYF.

The chain links TRBV11-2 to TRBJ1-6; D not certain. Trimming cost V 5 bases and J 6 bases, with 11 bases left between them. There are 14 residues in the CDR3. Germline loops: CDR1 SGHAT, CDR2 FQNNGV. The CDR3 region is CASSGNTSNSPLHF. CDR3 coding DNA: TGTGCCAGCAGCGGCAATACTTCTAATTCACCCCTCCACTTT.

The genes are TRBV5-3 and TRBJ2-1, with D perhaps matching TRBD1 (6 bases). TRBV5-3 is an ORF for which the function is uncertain. The ends were cut back, 0 bases at V and 10 bases at J, with 14 bases in the middle. The CDR3 covers 14 residues. CDR3 sequence (DNA): TGTGCCAGAAGCTTGGTTCTGTTCGGACAGGAGCAGTTCTTC. Protein product: CARSLVLFGQEQFF.

J is TRBJ2-2 and V is TRBV11-1; weak D call: TRBD2 (5 bases). V dropped 2 bases and J dropped 6 bases, with 10 bases sitting between them. In germline, CDR1 is SGHAT, CDR2 FQDESV (reference sequence). CDR3 length equals 14 residues. The CDR3 DNA reads TGTGCCAGCAGCTTACTAGCATGGTCCGGGGAGCTGTTTTTT. Its protein product is CASSLLAWSGELFF.

V gene TRBV5-5 combines with J gene TRBJ2-5, with 14 bases identical to TRBD2. The trim removed 4 bases at V and 2 bases at J, leaving 4 bases unmatched. This CDR3 spans 16 amino acids. Germline-derived CDR1 and CDR2 are SGHKS and YYEKEE (reference sequence). CDR3 sequence (DNA): TGTGCCAGCAGCATCGGACTAGCGGGAGGACAAGAGACCCAGTACTTC. It encodes CASSIGLAGGQETQYF.

The chain couples TRBV7-3 to TRBJ2-2, with D possibly TRBD2 on 5 matching bases. Trimming took off 1 base at V and 4 bases at J, with 19 bases between the two ends. CDR1 SGHTA and CDR2 FQGTGA come from the germline V gene. CDR3 size: 18 residues. This CDR3 reads CASSLSSSGRRVTGELFF. The CDR3 coding sequence is TGTGCCAGCAGCTTAAGCTCATCGGGTAGGCGGGTCACCGGGGAGCTGTTTTTT. The full variable domain, completed using reference TRBV7-3 and TRBJ2-2, is GAGVSQTPSNKVTEKGKYVELRCDPISGHTALYWYRQSLGQGPEFLIYFQGTGAADDSGLPNDRFFAVRPEGSVSTLKIQRTERGDSAVYLCASSLSSSGRRVTGELFFGEGSRLTVL.

V gene TRBV28 combines with J gene TRBJ2-2; no firm D call. This CDR3 is 13 amino acids long. Germline values: CDR1 MDHEN, CDR2 SYDVKM. V lost 3 bases to trimming and J lost 2 bases, with 4 bases between them. CDR3 residues: CASSFANTGELFF. CDR3 bases: TGTGCCAGCAGTTTTGCTAACACCGGGGAGCTGTTTTTT.

V usage is TRBV11-2 and J usage is TRBJ2-2; a possible D gene is TRBD1 (5 bases). CDR1 and CDR2 (germline): SGHAT, FQNNGV. This CDR3 region has 18 residues. Trimming took off 3 bases at V and 1 base at J, with 18 bases between the two ends. The CDR3 protein is CASSLRQKQLGNTGELFF. As DNA, the CDR3 is TGTGCCAGCAGCTTGAGACAGAAACAATTAGGGAACACCGGGGAGCTGTTTTTT.

In this sample, this clone turned up a few times. The chain carries TRBV5-6 and TRBJ1-6; a weak D match, TRBD1 (6 bases). Per the germline V gene, CDR1 is SGHDT and CDR2 is YYEEEE. The length of the CDR3 is 16 residues. V was shortened by 2 bases and J by 8 bases, with 17 bases between the two germline ends. The CDR3 here is CASSFRGPRIDSPLHF. The CDR3 bases are TGTGCCAGCAGCTTTCGGGGGCCTCGGATAGATTCACCCCTCCACTTT.

The chain combines TRBV5-1 with TRBJ1-5; no clear D. CDR1 and CDR2 (germline): SGHRS, YFSETQ. V lost 0 bases, J lost 7 bases, and 8 bases lay in between. This CDR3 spans 13 amino acids. The CDR3 nucleotides read TGCGCCAGCAGCTTGGGGGTTCAACAGCCCCAGCATTTT. Translating gives CASSLGVQQPQHF.

This chain uses TRBV14 with TRBJ2-7, with TRBD2 as a possible D gene (6 bases). Trimming cost V 4 bases and J 2 bases, with 21 bases left between them. Germline CDR1 SGHDN, CDR2 FVKESK. The CDR3 extends over 17 amino acids. The CDR3 loop reads CASSLSIRDLRTYEQYF. DNA of the CDR3: TGTGCCAGCAGCCTTAGTATCCGGGACTTAAGGACCTACGAGCAGTACTTC.

Regarding this clone: Other DNA sequences in the same sample also yield this CDR3. This chain connects TRBV19 to TRBJ2-5; 8 bases are a match to TRBD2. V lost 6 bases, J lost 4 bases, and 7 bases stayed unmatched. This CDR3 spans 14 amino acids. Germline lookup yields CDR1 LNHDA and CDR2 SQIVND (reference sequence). The DNA for the CDR3 is TGTGCCAGTAGAATAAGCGGGAGCGGAGAGACCCAGTACTTC. Its translation is CASRISGSGETQYF.

The chain is built from TRBV6-5 and TRBJ2-5; D uncertain. Germline values: CDR1 MNHEY, CDR2 SVGAGI. Trimming stripped 2 bases from V and 2 bases from J, with 15 bases between. The CDR3 totals 16 residues. The DNA for the CDR3 is TGTGCCAGCAGTTACGCCATCAAAGGAGCTCAAGAGACCCAGTACTTC. Its protein is CASSYAIKGAQETQYF.

The J gene is TRBJ1-6, the V gene TRBV11-2; tentative D call: TRBD1 (5 bases). The germline V gene has CDR1 SGHAT and CDR2 FQNNGV. CDR3 size: 15 residues. V was cut by 3 bases and J by 7 bases, with 13 bases left in between. CDR3 protein: CASSLEGQRNSPLHF. The CDR3 region has the DNA TGTGCCAGCAGCTTGGAGGGGCAAAGGAATTCACCCCTCCACTTT.

This chain joins TRBV5-1 and TRBJ1-2; D is uncertain. This CDR3 comprises 13 residues. In germline, CDR1 is SGHRS, CDR2 YFSETQ. V lost 4 bases and J lost 8, with 15 bases in between. CDR3 nucleotide sequence: TGCGCCAGCAGCCCCGGGCCTTCGGAAGGCTACACCTTC. Translating gives CASSPGPSEGYTF. Based on the CDR3 plus reference TRBV5-1 and TRBJ1-2, the full variable domain is KAGVTQTPRYLIKTRGQQVTLSCSPISGHRSVSWYQQTPGQGLQFLFEYFSETQRNKGNFPGRFSGRQFSNSRSEMNVSTLELGDSALYLCASSPGPSEGYTFGSGTRLTVV.

This chain connects TRBV28 to TRBJ1-2, with D tentatively TRBD1 (6 bases). Germline-derived CDR1 and CDR2 are MDHEN and SYDVKM. CDR3 length: 17 amino acids. The ends were cut back, 6 bases at V and 3 bases at J, with 23 bases in the middle. The CDR3 reads CASRPPPDRLVDYGYTF. The DNA for the CDR3 is TGTGCCAGCAGACCACCCCCTGACAGGCTGGTGGACTATGGCTACACCTTC.

J is TRBJ2-1 and V is TRBV21-1; the D call in the table, TRBD2, was not verified against the DNA. TRBV21-1 is noted as a pseudogene. The CDR3 runs 13 residues. This CDR3 reads CASSNPENNEQFF. The CDR3 nucleotides are TGTGCCAGCAGCAATCCCGAGAACAATGAGCAGTTCTTC.

The chain's CDR3 is CASTHNGGSYEQYF. The CDR3 region has the DNA TGCGCCAGTACCCATAATGGGGGTTCCTACGAGCAGTACTTC. V gene TRBV5-1 combines with J gene TRBJ2-7; possibly TRBD1 or TRBD2 for D (5 bases each). V was trimmed by 8 bases and J by 1 base, leaving 16 bases between them. The CDR3 has 14 residues. The germline CDR1 and CDR2 sequences are SGHRS and YFSETQ.

The genes are TRBV9 and TRBJ2-5; D may correspond to TRBD1 or TRBD2 (5 bases each). Trimming stripped 3 bases from V and 1 base from J, with 13 bases between. This CDR3 spans 15 amino acids. The germline CDR1 and CDR2 sequences are SGDLS and YYNGEE. In DNA form, the CDR3 reads TGTGCCAGCAGCGGTGGGGGAGCGTCCCAAGAGACCCAGTACTTC. This sequence encodes CASSGGGASQETQYF.

The gene calls are TRBV27 and TRBJ1-5; no clear D. The V gene's germline CDR1 is MNHEY and CDR2 SMNVEV (reference sequence). The CDR3 is 16 residues long. Trimming pared 6 bases from V and 0 bases from J, leaving 15 bases between. The CDR3 nucleotides are TGTGCCAGCAGACCCGAGGGTACTTATAGCAATCAGCCCCAGCATTTT. Translation gives CASRPEGTYSNQPQHF.

The gene calls are TRBV5-1 and TRBJ2-3; no reliable D call. Between the trimmed V and J ends, which lost 3 bases and 2 bases, there was a span of 4 bases. The CDR3 has 12 amino acids. Germline CDR1 SGHRS, CDR2 YFSETQ. The CDR3 is CASSSITDTQYF. The CDR3 coding sequence is TGCGCCAGCAGCTCTATCACAGATACGCAGTATTTT. The whole variable domain, remainder taken from reference TRBV5-1 and TRBJ2-3, is KAGVTQTPRYLIKTRGQQVTLSCSPISGHRSVSWYQQTPGQGLQFLFEYFSETQRNKGNFPGRFSGRQFSNSRSEMNVSTLELGDSALYLCASSSITDTQYFGPGTRLTVL.

The chain links TRBV4-1 to TRBJ1-4; unclear D gene. The V and J ends lost 1 base and 5 bases respectively, with 11 bases between them. CDR3 length equals 15 residues. The germline V gene has CDR1 MGHRA and CDR2 YSYEKL. CDR3 DNA: TGCGCCAGCAGCCAAGTGGGAGAGGGAAATGAAAAACTGTTTTTT. It encodes CASSQVGEGNEKLFF.

The chain recombines TRBV30 with TRBJ1-6; maybe TRBD1 (5 bases). Looked up from germline, CDR1 is GTSNPN and CDR2 is SVGIG (reference sequence). This CDR3 has 14 amino acids. V lost 2 bases to trimming and J lost 4 bases, with 9 bases between them. CDR3 loop: CAWSPAGYNSPLHF. As DNA, the CDR3 is TGTGCCTGGAGTCCGGCAGGGTATAATTCACCCCTCCACTTT.

This chain joins TRBV6-6 and TRBJ2-5, with 7 positions matching TRBD2. The germline V gene has CDR1 MNHNY and CDR2 SVGAGI (reference sequence). Losses at the gene ends were 6 bases for V and 5 bases for J; bases not matched to a gene: 6. This CDR3 is 13 amino acids long. This CDR3 reads CASRTNGGETQYF. CDR3 bases: TGTGCCAGCAGGACAAACGGGGGGGAGACCCAGTACTTC.

This rearrangement joins TRBV10-3 to TRBJ2-6; the match to TRBD2 covers 8 bases. The germline CDR1 and CDR2 sequences are ENHRY and SYGVKD. CDR3 length: 18 residues. V shed 3 bases, J shed 2 bases, and the junction held 9 bases outside the gene matches. For the CDR3, the DNA is TGTGCCATCAGTGACCATAGCGGGACCGCCCCTGGGGCCAACGTCCTGACTTTC. Translation gives CAISDHSGTAPGANVLTF.

This clone was detected a few times. This chain's CDR3 is CASSVGWENSPLHF. CDR3 nucleotides: TGTGCCAGCAGCGTAGGGTGGGAGAATTCACCCCTCCACTTT. This chain joins TRBV9 and TRBJ1-6, with D hard to call. The CDR3 has 14 residues. Trimming left V 0 bases short and J 7 bases short, with 8 bases between. CDR1 SGDLS and CDR2 YYNGEE come from the germline V gene.